Sequencing of this T cell receptor beta chain was carried out in a study of cytomegalovirus exposure and HLA in healthy donors. The wider study: A subsequent analysis reported that the 110 or so validation repertoires were produced on the same platform that had also been used for the approximately 710 first-cohort repertoires. General study findings and limits: Subsequent analysis showed first-cohort TCR clusters tending to co-occur in about 110 validation repertoires.

TCRdb's table, derived via immunoSEQ multiplex PCR, lists solely in-frame clones and lacks some. The repertoire has under 200,000 clones, roughly 90% of them found once; the top ten carry about 2.2%. The germline gives CDR1 LNHDA, CDR2 SQIVND (reference sequence). The CDR3 loop spans 14 amino acids. Trimming took 4 bases from V and 2 from J, leaving 12 bases between them. It was the approximately 110-subject validation cohort, separate from the approximately 690-subject first cohort, to which the donors belonged. Notes on this clone: Its specificity is not known.

This receptor was identified in a woman in her late teens or twenties in good health and CMV-seronegative. The source material was PBMCs. The J gene is TRBJ2-7, the V gene TRBV19; D is unclear. The DNA of the CDR3 is TGTGCCAGTAGTACGAAGACATCGCCCTACGAGCAGTACTTC. This translates into CASSTKTSPYEQYF.